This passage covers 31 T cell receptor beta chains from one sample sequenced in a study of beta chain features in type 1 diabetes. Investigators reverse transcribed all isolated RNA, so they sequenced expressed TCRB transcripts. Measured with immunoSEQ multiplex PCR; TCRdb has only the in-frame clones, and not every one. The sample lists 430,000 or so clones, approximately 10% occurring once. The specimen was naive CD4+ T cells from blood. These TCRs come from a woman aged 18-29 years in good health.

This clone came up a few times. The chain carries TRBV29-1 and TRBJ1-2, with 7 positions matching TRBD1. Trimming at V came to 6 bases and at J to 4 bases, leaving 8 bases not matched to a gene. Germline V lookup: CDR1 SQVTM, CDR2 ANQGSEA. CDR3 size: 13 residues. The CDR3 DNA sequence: TGCAGCGTGCGGACAGGTCAGGTCTATGGCTACACCTTC. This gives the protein CSVRTGQVYGYTF.

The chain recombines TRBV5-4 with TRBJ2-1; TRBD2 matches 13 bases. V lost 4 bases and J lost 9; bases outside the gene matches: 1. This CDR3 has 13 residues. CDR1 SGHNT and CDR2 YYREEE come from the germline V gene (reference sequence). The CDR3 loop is CASSRTSGSEQFF. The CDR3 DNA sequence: TGTGCCAGCAGCCGGACTAGCGGGAGTGAGCAGTTCTTC.

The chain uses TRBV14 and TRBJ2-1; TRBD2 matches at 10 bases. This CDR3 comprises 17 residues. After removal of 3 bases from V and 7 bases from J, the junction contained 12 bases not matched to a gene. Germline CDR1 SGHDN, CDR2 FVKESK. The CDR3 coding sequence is TGTGCCAGCAGCCACAACCTCGGACTAGCGGAGGGAAATGAGCAGTTCTTC. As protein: CASSHNLGLAEGNEQFF.

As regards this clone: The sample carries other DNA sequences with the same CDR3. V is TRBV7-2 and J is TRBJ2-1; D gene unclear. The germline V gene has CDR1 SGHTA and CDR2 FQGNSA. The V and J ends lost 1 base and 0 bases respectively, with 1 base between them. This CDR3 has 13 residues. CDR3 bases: TGTGCCAGCAGCTTAGGCTCCTACAATGAGCAGTTCTTC. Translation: CASSLGSYNEQFF.

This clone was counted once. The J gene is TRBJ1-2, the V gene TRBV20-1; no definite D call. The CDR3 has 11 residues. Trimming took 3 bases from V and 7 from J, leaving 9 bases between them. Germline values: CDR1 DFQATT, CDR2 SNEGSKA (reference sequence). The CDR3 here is CSARSEAGYTF. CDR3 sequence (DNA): TGCAGTGCTAGGTCGGAAGCTGGCTACACCTTC.

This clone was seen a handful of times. CDR3 protein: CASSPAGVGETQYF. CDR3 DNA: TGTGCCAGCAGCCCCGCGGGGGTTGGAGAGACCCAGTACTTC. J is TRBJ2-5 and V is TRBV7-3, with 7 nucleotides matching TRBD2. CDR1 is SGHTA, CDR2 FQGTGA, per germline. The CDR3 consists of 14 residues. The V and J ends lost 5 bases and 4 bases, in that order; junction bases with no gene match: 7.

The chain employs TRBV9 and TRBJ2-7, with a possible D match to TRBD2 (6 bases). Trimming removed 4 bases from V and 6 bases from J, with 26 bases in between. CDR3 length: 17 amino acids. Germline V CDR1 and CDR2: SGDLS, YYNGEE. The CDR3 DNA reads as TGTGCCAGCAGCTCCCACTCAGCTGGGGGGTTCCCTGGCGAGCAGTACTTC. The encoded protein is CASSSHSAGGFPGEQYF.

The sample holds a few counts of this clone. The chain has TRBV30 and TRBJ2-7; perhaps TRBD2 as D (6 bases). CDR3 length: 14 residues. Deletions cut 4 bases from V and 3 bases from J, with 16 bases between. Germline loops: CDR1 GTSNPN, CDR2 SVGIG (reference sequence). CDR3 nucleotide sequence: TGTGCCTGGACCGCCTTGCCGGGAGTCTACGAGCAGTACTTC. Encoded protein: CAWTALPGVYEQYF.

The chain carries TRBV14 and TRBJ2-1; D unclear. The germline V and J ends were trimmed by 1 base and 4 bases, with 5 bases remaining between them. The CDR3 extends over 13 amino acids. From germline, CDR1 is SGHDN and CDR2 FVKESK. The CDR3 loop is CASSQGVYNEQFF. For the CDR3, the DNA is TGTGCCAGCAGCCAAGGAGTTTACAATGAGCAGTTCTTC.

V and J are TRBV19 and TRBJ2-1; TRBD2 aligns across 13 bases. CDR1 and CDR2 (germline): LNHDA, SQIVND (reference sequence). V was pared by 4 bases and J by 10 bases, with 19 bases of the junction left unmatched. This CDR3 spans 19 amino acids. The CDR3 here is CASSTRGQRTSGRLAEQFF. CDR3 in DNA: TGTGCCAGTAGTACGCGGGGTCAGAGGACTAGCGGGAGATTAGCCGAGCAGTTCTTC. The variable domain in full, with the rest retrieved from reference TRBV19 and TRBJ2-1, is DGGITQSPKYLFRKEGQNVTLSCEQNLNHDAMYWYRQDPGQGLRLIYYSQIVNDFQKGDIAEGYSVSREKKESFPLTVTSAQKNPTAFYLCASSTRGQRTSGRLAEQFFGPGTRLTVL.

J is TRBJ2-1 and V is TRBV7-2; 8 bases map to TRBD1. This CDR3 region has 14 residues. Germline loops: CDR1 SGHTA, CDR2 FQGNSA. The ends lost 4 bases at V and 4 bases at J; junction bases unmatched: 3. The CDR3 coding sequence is TGTGCCAGCAGCTATGACAGGGGTTACAATGAGCAGTTCTTC. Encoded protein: CASSYDRGYNEQFF.

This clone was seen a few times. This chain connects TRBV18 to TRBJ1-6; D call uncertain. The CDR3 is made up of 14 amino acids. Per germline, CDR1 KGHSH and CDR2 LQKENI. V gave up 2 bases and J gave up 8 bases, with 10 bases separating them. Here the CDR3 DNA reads TGTGCCAGCTCACCAAGAAGGGAGGATTCACCCCTCCACTTT. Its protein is CASSPRREDSPLHF.

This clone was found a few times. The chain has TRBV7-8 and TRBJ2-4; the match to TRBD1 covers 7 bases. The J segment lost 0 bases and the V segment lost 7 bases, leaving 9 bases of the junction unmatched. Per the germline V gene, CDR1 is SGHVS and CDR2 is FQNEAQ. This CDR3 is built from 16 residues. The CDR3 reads CASTGTAFRAKNIQYF. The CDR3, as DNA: TGTGCCAGCACCGGGACAGCCTTTCGAGCCAAAAACATTCAGTACTTC.

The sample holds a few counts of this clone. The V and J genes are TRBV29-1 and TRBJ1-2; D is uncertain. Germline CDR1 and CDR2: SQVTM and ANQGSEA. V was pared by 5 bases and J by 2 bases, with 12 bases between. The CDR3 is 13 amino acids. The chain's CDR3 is CSVRTDPNYGYTF. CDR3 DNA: TGCAGCGTTCGTACAGACCCAAACTATGGCTACACCTTC.

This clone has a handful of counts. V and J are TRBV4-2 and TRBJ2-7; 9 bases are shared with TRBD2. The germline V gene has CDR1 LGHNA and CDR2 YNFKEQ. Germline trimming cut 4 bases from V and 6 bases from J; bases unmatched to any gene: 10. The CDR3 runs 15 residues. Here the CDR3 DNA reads TGTGCCAGCAGCCGTGATGGGACTAGCTCAATCGAGCAGTACTTC. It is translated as CASSRDGTSSIEQYF.

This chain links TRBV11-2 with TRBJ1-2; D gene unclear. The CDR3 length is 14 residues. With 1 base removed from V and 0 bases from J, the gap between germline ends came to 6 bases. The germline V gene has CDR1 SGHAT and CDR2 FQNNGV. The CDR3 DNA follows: TGTGCCAGCAGCTTAGGTGCAGCTAACTATGGCTACACCTTC. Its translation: CASSLGAANYGYTF. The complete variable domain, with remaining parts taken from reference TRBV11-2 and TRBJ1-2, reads EAGVAQSPRYKIIEKRQSVAFWCNPISGHATLYWYQQILGQGPKLLIQFQNNGVVDDSQLPKDRFSAERLKGVDSTLKIQPAKLEDSAVYLCASSLGAANYGYTFGSGTRLTVV.

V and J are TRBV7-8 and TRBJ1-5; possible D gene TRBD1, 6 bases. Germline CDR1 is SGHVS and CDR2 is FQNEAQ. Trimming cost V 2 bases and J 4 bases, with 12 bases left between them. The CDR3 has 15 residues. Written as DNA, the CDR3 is TGTGCCAGCAGCTTATCGGGAGGGGGGAATCAGCCCCAGCATTTT. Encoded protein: CASSLSGGGNQPQHF.

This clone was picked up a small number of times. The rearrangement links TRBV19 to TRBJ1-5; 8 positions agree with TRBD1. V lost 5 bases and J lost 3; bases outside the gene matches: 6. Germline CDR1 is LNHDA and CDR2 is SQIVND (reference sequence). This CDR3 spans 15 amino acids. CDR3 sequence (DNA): TGTGCCAGTAGTGCCGGGACAGGCAACAATCAGCCCCAGCATTTT. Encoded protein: CASSAGTGNNQPQHF.

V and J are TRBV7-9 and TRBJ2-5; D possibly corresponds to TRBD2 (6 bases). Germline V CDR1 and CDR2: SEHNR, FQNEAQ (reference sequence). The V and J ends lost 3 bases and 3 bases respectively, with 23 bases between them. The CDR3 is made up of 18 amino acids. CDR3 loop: CASSFRVGIGGGEETQYF. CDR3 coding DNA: TGTGCCAGCAGCTTCCGGGTTGGGATCGGGGGTGGTGAAGAGACCCAGTACTTC.

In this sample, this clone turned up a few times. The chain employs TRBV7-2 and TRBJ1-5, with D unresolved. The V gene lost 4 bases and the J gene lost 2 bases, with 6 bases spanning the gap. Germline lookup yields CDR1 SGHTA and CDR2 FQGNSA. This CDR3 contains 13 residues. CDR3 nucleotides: TGTGCCAGCAGCTGGGAGGGCAATCAGCCCCAGCATTTT. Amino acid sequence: CASSWEGNQPQHF.

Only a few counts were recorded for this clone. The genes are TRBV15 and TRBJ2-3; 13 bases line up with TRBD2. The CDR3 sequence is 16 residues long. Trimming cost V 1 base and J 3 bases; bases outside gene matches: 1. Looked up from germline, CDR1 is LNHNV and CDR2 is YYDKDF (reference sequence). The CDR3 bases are TGTGCCACCAGCAGAGGGACTAGCGGGAGTACAGATACGCAGTATTTT. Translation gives CATSRGTSGSTDTQYF.

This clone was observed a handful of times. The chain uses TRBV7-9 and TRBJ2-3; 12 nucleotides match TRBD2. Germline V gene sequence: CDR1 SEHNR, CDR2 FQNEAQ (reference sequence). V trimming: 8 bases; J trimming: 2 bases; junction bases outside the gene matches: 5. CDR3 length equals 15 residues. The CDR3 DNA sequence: TGTGCCAGCGGCGGACTAGCGGGGTCCACAGATACGCAGTATTTT. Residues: CASGGLAGSTDTQYF.

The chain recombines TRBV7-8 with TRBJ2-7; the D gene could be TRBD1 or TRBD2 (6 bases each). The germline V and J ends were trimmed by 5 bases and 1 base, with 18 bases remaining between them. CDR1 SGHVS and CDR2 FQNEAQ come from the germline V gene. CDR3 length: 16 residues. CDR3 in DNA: TGTGCCAGCAGCCTCCGGGGGCAGCGACCATCCTACGAGCAGTACTTC. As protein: CASSLRGQRPSYEQYF.

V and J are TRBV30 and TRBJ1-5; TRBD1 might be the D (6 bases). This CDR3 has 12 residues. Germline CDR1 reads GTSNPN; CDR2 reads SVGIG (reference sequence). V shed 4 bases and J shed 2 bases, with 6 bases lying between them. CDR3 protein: CAWNRGNQPQHF. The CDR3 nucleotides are TGTGCCTGGAACAGGGGCAATCAGCCCCAGCATTTT.

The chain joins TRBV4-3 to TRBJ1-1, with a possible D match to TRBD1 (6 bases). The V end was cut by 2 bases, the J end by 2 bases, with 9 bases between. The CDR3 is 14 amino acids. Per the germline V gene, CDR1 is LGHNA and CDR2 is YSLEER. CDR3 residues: CASSQPQGNTEAFF. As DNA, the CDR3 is TGCGCCAGCAGCCAACCACAGGGAAACACTGAAGCTTTCTTT.

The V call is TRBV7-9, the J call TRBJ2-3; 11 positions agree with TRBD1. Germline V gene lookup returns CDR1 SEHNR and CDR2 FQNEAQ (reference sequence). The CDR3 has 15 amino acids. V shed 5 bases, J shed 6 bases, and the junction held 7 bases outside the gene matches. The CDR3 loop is CASSRDRGIEDTQYF. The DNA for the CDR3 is TGTGCCAGCAGCCGGGACAGGGGGATTGAGGATACGCAGTATTTT.

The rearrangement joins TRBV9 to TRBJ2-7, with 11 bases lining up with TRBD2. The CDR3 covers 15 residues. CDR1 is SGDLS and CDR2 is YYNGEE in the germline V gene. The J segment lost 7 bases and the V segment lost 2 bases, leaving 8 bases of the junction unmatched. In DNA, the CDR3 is TGTGCCAGCAGCGTTGCTAGCGGGAGGAGCGGGGAGCAGTACTTC. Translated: CASSVASGRSGEQYF.

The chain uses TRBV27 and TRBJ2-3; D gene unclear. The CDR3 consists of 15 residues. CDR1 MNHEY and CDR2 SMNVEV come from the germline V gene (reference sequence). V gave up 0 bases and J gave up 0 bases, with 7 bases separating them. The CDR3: CASSLSGSSTDTQYF. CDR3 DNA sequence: TGTGCCAGCAGTTTATCAGGATCTAGCACAGATACGCAGTATTTT.

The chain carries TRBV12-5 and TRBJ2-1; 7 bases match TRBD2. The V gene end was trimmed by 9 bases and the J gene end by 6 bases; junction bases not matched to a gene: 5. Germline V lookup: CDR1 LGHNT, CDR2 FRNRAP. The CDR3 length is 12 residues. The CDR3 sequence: CASGRLLNEQFF. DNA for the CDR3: TGTGCTAGCGGGAGGCTACTCAATGAGCAGTTCTTC.

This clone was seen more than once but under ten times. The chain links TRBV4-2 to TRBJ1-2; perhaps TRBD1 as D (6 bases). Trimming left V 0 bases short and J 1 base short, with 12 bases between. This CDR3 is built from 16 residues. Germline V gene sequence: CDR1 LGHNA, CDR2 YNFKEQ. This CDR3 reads CASSQEGSRGNYGYTF. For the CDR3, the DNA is TGTGCCAGCAGCCAAGAAGGCTCCAGGGGTAACTATGGCTACACCTTC.

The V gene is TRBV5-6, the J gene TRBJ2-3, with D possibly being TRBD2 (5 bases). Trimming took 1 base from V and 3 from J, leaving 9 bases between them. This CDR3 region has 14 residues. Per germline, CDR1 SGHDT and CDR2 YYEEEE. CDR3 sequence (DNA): TGTGCCAGCAGCTTGCCCCGAGGGACAGATACGCAGTATTTT. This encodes CASSLPRGTDTQYF.